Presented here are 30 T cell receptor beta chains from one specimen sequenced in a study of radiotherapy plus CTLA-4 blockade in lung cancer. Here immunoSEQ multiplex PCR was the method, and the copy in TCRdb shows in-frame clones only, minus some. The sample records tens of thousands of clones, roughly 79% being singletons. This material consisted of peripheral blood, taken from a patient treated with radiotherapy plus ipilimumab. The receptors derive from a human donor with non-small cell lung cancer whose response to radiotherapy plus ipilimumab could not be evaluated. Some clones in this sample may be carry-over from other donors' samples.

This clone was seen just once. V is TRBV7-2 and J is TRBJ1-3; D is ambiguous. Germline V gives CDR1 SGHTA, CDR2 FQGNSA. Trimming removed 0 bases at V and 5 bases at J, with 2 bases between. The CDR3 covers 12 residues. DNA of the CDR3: TGTGCCAGCAGCTTAGCCAGAAACACCATATATTTT. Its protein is CASSLARNTIYF.

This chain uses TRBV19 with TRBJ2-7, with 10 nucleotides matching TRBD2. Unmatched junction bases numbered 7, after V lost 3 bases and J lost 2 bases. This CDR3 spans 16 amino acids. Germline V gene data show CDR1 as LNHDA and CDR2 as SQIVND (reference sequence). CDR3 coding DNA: TGTGCCAGTAGTATGCTAGCGGGGGCCCTTACCTACGAGCAGTACTTC. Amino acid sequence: CASSMLAGALTYEQYF.

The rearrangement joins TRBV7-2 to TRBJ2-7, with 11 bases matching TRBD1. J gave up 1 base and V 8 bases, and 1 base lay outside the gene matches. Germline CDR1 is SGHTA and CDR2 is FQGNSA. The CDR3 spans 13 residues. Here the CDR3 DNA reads TGTGCCAGCCGGGACAGGGGGTCCTACGAGCAGTACTTC. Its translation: CASRDRGSYEQYF.

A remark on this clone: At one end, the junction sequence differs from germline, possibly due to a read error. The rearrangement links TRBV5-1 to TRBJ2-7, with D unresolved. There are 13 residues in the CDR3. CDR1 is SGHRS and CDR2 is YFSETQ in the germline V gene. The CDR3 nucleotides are TGCGCCAGCAGCGCCGACCCAAACTACGGGCAGTACTTC. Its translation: CASSADPNYGQYF. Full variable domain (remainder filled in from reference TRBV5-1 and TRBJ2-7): KAGVTQTPRYLIKTRGQQVTLSCSPISGHRSVSWYQQTPGQGLQFLFEYFSETQRNKGNFPGRFSGRQFSNSRSEMNVSTLELGDSALYLCASSADPNYGQYFGPGTRLTVT.

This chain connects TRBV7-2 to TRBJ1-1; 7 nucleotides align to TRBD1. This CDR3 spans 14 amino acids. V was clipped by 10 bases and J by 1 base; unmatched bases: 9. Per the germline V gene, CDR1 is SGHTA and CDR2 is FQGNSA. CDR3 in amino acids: CATRSQGTNTEAFF. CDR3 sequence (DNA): TGTGCCACTAGATCACAGGGGACGAACACTGAAGCTTTCTTT.

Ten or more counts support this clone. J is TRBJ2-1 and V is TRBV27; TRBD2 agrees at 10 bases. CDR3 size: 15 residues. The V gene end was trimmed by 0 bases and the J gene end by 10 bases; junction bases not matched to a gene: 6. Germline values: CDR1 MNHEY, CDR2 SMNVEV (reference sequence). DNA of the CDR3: TGTGCCAGCAGTTTATCAGGCCTGACTAGCGGGGAGCAGTTCTTC. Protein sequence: CASSLSGLTSGEQFF.

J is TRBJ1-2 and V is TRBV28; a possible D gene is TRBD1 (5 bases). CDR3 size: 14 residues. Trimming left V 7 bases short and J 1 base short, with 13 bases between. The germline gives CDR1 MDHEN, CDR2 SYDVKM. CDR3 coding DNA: TGTGCCAGCAACCCTGGGGGGAATAACTATGGCTACACCTTC. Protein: CASNPGGNNYGYTF.

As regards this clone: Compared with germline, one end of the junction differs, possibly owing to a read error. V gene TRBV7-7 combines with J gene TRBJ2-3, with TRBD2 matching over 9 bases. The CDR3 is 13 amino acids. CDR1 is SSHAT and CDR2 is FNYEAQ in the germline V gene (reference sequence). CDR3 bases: TGTGCTAGCAGCCCCGGACTAGCGGATACGCAGTATTTT. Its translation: CASSPGLADTQYF.

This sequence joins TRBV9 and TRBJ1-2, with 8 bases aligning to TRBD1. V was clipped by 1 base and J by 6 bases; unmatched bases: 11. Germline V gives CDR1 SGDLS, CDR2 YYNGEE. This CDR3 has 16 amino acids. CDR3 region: CASSVRLGQGPDGYTF. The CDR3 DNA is TGTGCCAGCAGCGTAAGATTAGGACAGGGCCCGGATGGCTACACCTTC.

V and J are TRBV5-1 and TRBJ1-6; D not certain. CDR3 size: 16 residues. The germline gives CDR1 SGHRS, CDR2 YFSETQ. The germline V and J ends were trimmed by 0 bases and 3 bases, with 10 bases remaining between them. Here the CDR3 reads CASSLGAEIYNSPLHF. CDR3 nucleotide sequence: TGCGCCAGCAGCTTGGGGGCAGAAATCTATAATTCACCCCTCCACTTT. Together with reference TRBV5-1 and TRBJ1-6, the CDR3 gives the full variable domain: KAGVTQTPRYLIKTRGQQVTLSCSPISGHRSVSWYQQTPGQGLQFLFEYFSETQRNKGNFPGRFSGRQFSNSRSEMNVSTLELGDSALYLCASSLGAEIYNSPLHFGNGTRLTVT.

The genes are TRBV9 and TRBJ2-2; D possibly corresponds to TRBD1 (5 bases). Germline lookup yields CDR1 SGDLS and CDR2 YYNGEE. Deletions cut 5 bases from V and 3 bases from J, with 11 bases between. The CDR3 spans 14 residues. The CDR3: CASRGRMDTGELFF. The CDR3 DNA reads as TGTGCCAGCAGGGGGCGCATGGACACCGGGGAGCTGTTTTTT.

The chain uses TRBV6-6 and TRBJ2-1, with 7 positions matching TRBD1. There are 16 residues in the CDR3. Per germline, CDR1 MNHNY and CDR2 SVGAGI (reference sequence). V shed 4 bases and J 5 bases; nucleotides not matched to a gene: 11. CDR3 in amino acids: CASSFGTVGRNNEQFF. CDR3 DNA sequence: TGTGCCAGCAGTTTCGGGACAGTGGGAAGAAACAATGAGCAGTTCTTC.

The CDR3 reads CASSPVGGREQYF. The CDR3 DNA reads as TGTGCCAGCTCACCGGTGGGGGGGCGCGAGCAGTACTTC. This chain joins TRBV18 and TRBJ2-7, with D tentatively TRBD2 (7 bases). CDR3 length: 13 amino acids. Germline V gives CDR1 KGHSH, CDR2 LQKENI. Trimming removed 3 bases from V and 6 bases from J, with 12 bases in between.

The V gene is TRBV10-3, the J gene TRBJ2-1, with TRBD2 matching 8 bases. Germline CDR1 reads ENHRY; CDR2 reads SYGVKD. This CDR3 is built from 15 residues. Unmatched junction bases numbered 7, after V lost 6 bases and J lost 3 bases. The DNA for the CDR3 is TGTGCCATCAGATCCGGGACTAGAGACTACAATGAGCAGTTCTTC. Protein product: CAIRSGTRDYNEQFF.

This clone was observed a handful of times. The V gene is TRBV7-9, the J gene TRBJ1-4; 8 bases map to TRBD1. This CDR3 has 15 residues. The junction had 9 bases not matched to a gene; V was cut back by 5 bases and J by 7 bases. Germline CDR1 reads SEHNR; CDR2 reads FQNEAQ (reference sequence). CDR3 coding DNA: TGTGCCAGCAGCATCCAGGGGGCCCGATTTGAAAAACTGTTTTTT. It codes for CASSIQGARFEKLFF.

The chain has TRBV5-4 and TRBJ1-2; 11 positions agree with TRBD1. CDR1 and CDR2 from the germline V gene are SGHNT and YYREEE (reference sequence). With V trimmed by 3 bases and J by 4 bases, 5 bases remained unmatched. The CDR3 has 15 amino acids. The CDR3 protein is CASSSGQGVIYGYTF. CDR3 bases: TGTGCCAGCAGCTCGGGACAGGGGGTTATCTATGGCTACACCTTC.

The CDR3 coding sequence is TGTGCCAGCTCACCCGGGACAAATGATGGCTACACCTTC. Encoded protein: CASSPGTNDGYTF. This chain connects TRBV18 to TRBJ1-2; D is perhaps TRBD1 (6 bases). Germline CDR1 and CDR2: KGHSH and LQKENI. Trimming pared 3 bases from V and 6 bases from J, leaving 11 bases between. The CDR3 contains 13 residues.

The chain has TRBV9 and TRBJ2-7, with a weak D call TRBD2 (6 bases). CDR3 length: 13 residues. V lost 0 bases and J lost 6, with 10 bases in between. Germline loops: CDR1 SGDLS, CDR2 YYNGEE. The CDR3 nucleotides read TGTGCCAGCAGCGTAGCGCGGGGAAGCGAGCAGTACTTC. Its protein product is CASSVARGSEQYF.

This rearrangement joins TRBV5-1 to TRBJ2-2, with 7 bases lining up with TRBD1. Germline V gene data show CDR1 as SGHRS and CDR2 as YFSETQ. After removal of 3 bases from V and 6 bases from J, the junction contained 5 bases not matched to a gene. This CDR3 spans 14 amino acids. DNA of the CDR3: TGCGCCAGCAGCTCTACGACAGGGCCCGGGGAGCTGTTTTTT. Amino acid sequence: CASSSTTGPGELFF.

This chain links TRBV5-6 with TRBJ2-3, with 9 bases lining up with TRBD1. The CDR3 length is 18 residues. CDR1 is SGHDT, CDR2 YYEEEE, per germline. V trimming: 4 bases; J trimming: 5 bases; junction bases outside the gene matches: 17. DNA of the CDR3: TGTGCCAGCAGCCAGTCCGGGCGTGGGACAGGGAAGGGAGATACGCAGTATTTT. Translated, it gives CASSQSGRGTGKGDTQYF.

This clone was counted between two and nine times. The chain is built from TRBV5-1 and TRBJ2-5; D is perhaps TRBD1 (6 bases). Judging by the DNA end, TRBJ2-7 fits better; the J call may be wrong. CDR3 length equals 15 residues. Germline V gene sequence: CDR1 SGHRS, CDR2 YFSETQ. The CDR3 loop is CASSLDRAPSYEQYF. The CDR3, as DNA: TGCGCCAGCAGCTTGGACAGGGCCCCCTCCTACGAGCAGTACTTC.

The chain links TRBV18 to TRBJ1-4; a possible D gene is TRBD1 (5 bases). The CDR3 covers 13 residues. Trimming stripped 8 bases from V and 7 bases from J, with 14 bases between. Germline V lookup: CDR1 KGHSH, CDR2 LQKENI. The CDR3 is CASLSGRGEKLFF. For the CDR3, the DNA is TGTGCCAGCCTCAGTGGAAGGGGTGAAAAACTGTTTTTT.

The CDR3 DNA sequence: TGCGCCAGCAGCCAAGACTGGGGGCAGAACTATGGCTACACCTTC. Protein product: CASSQDWGQNYGYTF. The chain has TRBV4-1 and TRBJ1-2; possible D gene TRBD1, 6 bases. V gave up 0 bases and J gave up 2 bases, with 10 bases separating them. Germline values: CDR1 MGHRA, CDR2 YSYEKL. This CDR3 is built from 15 residues.

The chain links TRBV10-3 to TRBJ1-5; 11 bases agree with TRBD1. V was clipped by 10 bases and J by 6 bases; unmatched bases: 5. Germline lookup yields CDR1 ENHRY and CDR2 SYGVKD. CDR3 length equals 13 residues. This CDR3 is CATRDRGIQPQHF. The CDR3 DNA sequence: TGTGCCACCCGGGACAGGGGGATTCAGCCCCAGCATTTT.

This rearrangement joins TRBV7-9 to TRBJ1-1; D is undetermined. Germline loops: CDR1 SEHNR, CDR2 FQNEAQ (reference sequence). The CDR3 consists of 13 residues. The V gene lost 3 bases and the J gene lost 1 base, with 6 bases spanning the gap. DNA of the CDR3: TGTGCCAGCAGCTTCGACACGAACACTGAAGCTTTCTTT. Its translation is CASSFDTNTEAFF.

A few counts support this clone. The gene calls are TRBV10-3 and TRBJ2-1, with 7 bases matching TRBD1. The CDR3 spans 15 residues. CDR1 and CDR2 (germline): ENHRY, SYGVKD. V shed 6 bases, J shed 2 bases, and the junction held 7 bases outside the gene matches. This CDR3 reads CAIRSDRVTYNEQFF. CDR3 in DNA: TGTGCCATCAGATCTGACAGGGTAACCTACAATGAGCAGTTCTTC.

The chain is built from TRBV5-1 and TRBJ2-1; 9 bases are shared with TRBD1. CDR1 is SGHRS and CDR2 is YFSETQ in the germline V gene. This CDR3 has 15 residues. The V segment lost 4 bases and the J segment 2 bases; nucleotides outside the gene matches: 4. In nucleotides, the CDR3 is TGCGCCAGCAGCACCCGGACAGGGGCCTACAATGAGCAGTTCTTC. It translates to CASSTRTGAYNEQFF.

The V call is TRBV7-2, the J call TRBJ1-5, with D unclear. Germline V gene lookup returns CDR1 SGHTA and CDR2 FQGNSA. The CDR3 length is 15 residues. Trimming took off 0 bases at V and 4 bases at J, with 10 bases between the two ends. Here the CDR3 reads CASSLALGPNQPQHF. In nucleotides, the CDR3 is TGTGCCAGCAGCTTAGCTTTGGGCCCTAATCAGCCCCAGCATTTT.

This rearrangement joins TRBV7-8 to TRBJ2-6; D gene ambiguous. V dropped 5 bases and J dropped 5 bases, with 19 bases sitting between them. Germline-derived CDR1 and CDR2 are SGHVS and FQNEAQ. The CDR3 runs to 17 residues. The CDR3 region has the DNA TGTGCCAGCAGCCTTGTGAACCCACAAAGTCGGGCCAACGTCCTGACTTTC. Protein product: CASSLVNPQSRANVLTF.

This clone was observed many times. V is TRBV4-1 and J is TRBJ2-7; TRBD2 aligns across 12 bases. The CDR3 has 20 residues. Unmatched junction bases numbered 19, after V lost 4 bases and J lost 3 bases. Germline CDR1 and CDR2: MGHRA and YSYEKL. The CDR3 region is CASSLLEHTFLAGGDYEQYF. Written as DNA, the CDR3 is TGCGCCAGCAGCCTTCTCGAGCACACTTTCCTAGCGGGGGGGGACTACGAGCAGTACTTC.